Presented here are 5 T cell receptor beta chains from one specimen sequenced in a study of cytomegalovirus exposure and HLA in healthy donors. PCR amplification relied on 60 Vbeta primers (plus 13 Jbeta primers). TCRdb's copy holds only in-frame clones and misses some; the assay was immunoSEQ multiplex PCR. The repertoire consists of about 160,000 clones, with around 80% occurring once and the leading ten covering about 1.6%. Sequencing input: PBMCs. The source is a girl between 10 and 17 years old in good health and CMV-seropositive.

The genes are TRBV5-1 and TRBJ2-5; D is unresolved. This CDR3 comprises 13 residues. V was trimmed by 7 bases and J by 2 bases, leaving 12 bases between them. Germline lookup yields CDR1 SGHRS and CDR2 YFSETQ. Here the CDR3 reads CASGGTLQETQYF. Written as DNA, the CDR3 is TGCGCCAGCGGCGGCACTTTACAAGAGACCCAGTACTTC.

The V gene is TRBV18, the J gene TRBJ2-7; 7 bases agree with TRBD1. Germline V lookup: CDR1 KGHSH, CDR2 LQKENI. V lost 3 bases and J lost 3; bases outside the gene matches: 8. The CDR3 length is 15 residues. The CDR3 is CASSPSWDSVYEQYF. CDR3 coding DNA: TGTGCCAGCTCACCGAGCTGGGACAGCGTCTACGAGCAGTACTTC.

The chain employs TRBV9 and TRBJ2-1; D may be TRBD1 (5 bases). This CDR3 contains 15 residues. CDR1 is SGDLS and CDR2 is YYNGEE in the germline V gene. V was pared by 0 bases and J by 8 bases, with 15 bases between. Written as DNA, the CDR3 is TGTGCCAGCAGCGTAGCCCCACCCCAGGGTTATGAGCAGTTCTTC. Residues: CASSVAPPQGYEQFF. Variable domain in full (rest from reference TRBV9 and TRBJ2-1): DSGVTQTPKHLITATGQRVTLRCSPRSGDLSVYWYQQSLDQGLQFLIQYYNGEERAKGNILERFSAQQFPDLHSELNLSSLELGDSALYFCASSVAPPQGYEQFFGPGTRLTVL.

The chain links TRBV7-3 to TRBJ2-3; perhaps TRBD2 as D (6 bases). Germline CDR1 and CDR2: SGHTA and FQGTGA. V was pared by 5 bases and J by 0 bases, with 12 bases between. The CDR3 consists of 15 residues. CDR3: CASSPASESTDTQYF. CDR3 sequence (DNA): TGTGCCAGCAGCCCGGCTAGCGAAAGCACAGATACGCAGTATTTT.

The chain joins TRBV29-1 to TRBJ2-5; 8 bases agree with TRBD1. V dropped 5 bases and J dropped 5; count of bases not matched to a gene: 4. The CDR3 spans 12 residues. From germline, CDR1 is SQVTM and CDR2 ANQGSEA. Written as DNA, the CDR3 is TGCAGCGTTACGACAGGGGTGGAGACCCAGTACTTC. Translated, it gives CSVTTGVETQYF.